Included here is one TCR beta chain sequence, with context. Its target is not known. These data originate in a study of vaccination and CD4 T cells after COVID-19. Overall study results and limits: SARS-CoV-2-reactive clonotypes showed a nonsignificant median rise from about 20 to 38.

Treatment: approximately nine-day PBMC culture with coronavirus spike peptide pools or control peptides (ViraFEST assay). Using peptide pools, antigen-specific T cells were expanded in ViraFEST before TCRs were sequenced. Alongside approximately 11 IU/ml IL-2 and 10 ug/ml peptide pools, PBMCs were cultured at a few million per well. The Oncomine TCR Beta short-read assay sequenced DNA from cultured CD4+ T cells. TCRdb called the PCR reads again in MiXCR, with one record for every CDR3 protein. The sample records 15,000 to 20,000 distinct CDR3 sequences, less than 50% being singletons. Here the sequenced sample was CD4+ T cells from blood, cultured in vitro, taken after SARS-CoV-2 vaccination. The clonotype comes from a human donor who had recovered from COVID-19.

CDR3 sequence reads: CASGRQGTSGANVLTF. For the CDR3, the DNA is TGTGCCAGCGGACGACAGGGGACCTCTGGGGCCAACGTCCTGACTTTC. The chain is built from TRBV11-3 and TRBJ2-6; 8 bases fit TRBD1. There are 16 residues in the CDR3. V trimming: 8 bases; J trimming: 0 bases; junction bases outside the gene matches: 6. CDR1 is SGHNT and CDR2 is YENEEA in the germline V gene.